The clone carrying this T cell receptor beta chain was found many times. Its matching antigen is unknown. These data originate in a study of regulatory T cells in long-lasting Graves disease. General study findings and limits: Having only a small sample size may have limited accuracy. Persistent disease samples used TRBV28, TRBJ1-2 and TRBJ2-5 preferentially.

Trimming took off 6 bases at V and 2 bases at J, with 7 bases between the two ends. This CDR3 contains 13 residues. Germline V lookup: CDR1 MDHEN, CDR2 SYDVKM. The time point was: persistent/refractory GD, antithyroid drugs over 5 years with positive TRAb. PBMC-extracted RNA yielded the TCR library. CDR3-region Arm-PCR and iRepertoire HTBI primers produced the TCR beta libraries. TCRdb reprocessed the multiplex PCR reads with MiXCR, giving one entry per CDR3 protein. The repertoire holds more than 650,000 distinct CDR3 sequences, with around 30% as singletons. The sample here was peripheral blood mononuclear cells (PBMCs), taken when the disease was refractory, from a patient treated with antithyroid drugs. This chain joins TRBV28 and TRBJ1-4, with D uncertain. The receptor was isolated from a female donor with Graves disease. The CDR3 loop reads CASRPGTNEKLFF. CDR3 sequence (DNA): TGTGCCAGCAGACCCGGGACTAATGAAAAACTGTTTTTT.